Following are 9 T cell receptor beta chains from one sample sequenced in a study of cytomegalovirus exposure and HLA in healthy donors. The PCR used 60 Vbeta and 13 Jbeta primers. Method: immunoSEQ multiplex PCR; TCRdb's copy keeps in-frame clones and lacks some. The repertoire includes under 200,000 clones, approximately 80% of them detected once, and approximately 0.78% sits in the top ten. Sequences were obtained from PBMCs. The receptors shown here come from a young woman in good health and CMV-seronegative.

The V and J genes are TRBV10-3 and TRBJ1-2; 8 bases map to TRBD1. This CDR3 contains 14 residues. The J segment lost 0 bases and the V segment lost 6 bases, leaving 3 bases of the junction unmatched. CDR1 and CDR2 (germline): ENHRY, SYGVKD. CDR3 in amino acids: CAISGTGPNYGYTF. CDR3 DNA: TGTGCCATCAGCGGGACAGGACCTAACTATGGCTACACCTTC.

The rearrangement links TRBV10-3 to TRBJ2-7; D gene unclear. Germline CDR1 reads ENHRY; CDR2 reads SYGVKD. The V end was cut by 0 bases, the J end by 4 bases, with 7 bases between. The CDR3 has 13 amino acids. DNA for the CDR3: TGTGCCATCAGTGAGTCGGCAGTTTACGAGCAGTACTTC. Translated: CAISESAVYEQYF.

The chain joins TRBV6-1 to TRBJ1-2; D gene uncertain. This CDR3 comprises 10 residues. The germline gives CDR1 MNHNS, CDR2 SASEGT. Trimming left V 8 bases short and J 1 base short, with 2 bases between. CDR3 nucleotides: TGTGCCAGCCTTAACTATGGCTACACCTTC. This sequence encodes CASLNYGYTF.

This chain links TRBV6-1 with TRBJ1-2; 9 bases line up with TRBD1. Per the germline V gene, CDR1 is MNHNS and CDR2 is SASEGT. The CDR3 extends over 13 amino acids. V gave up 8 bases and J gave up 7 bases; unmatched junction bases: 8. The chain's CDR3 is CASPRQGDSGYTF. CDR3 sequence (DNA): TGTGCCAGCCCCAGACAGGGGGACTCTGGCTACACCTTC.

The chain couples TRBV28 to TRBJ1-2; 10 nucleotides match TRBD1. From germline, CDR1 is MDHEN and CDR2 SYDVKM. This CDR3 region has 15 residues. The V segment lost 7 bases and the J segment 6 bases; nucleotides outside the gene matches: 11. CDR3 region: CASTLPRTGGHGYTF. CDR3 in DNA: TGTGCCAGCACCCTACCCCGGACAGGGGGGCATGGCTACACCTTC.

This CDR3 is CASSLGGGEETQYF. Written as DNA, the CDR3 is TGTGCCAGCAGTTTAGGGGGAGGGGAAGAGACCCAGTACTTC. The chain carries TRBV28 and TRBJ2-5; 7 bases are shared with TRBD2. Unmatched junction bases numbered 3, after V lost 2 bases and J lost 3 bases. Germline CDR1 MDHEN, CDR2 SYDVKM. The CDR3 is 14 residues long.

The V gene is TRBV27, the J gene TRBJ1-2; 10 bases are a match to TRBD1. J lost 6 bases, V lost 0 bases, and 13 bases had no gene match. Germline assignment: CDR1 MNHEY and CDR2 SMNVEV (reference sequence). CDR3 length equals 18 residues. CDR3 coding DNA: TGTGCCAGCAGTTTATCAACCCTGACTGTGGGGACAGGGGATGGCTACACCTTC. The encoded protein is CASSLSTLTVGTGDGYTF.

V usage is TRBV11-3 and J usage is TRBJ2-1; 10 nucleotides agree with TRBD2. CDR3 length: 18 amino acids. Germline trimming cut 2 bases from V and 9 bases from J; bases unmatched to any gene: 16. The V gene's germline CDR1 is SGHNT and CDR2 YENEEA. DNA of the CDR3: TGTGCCAGCAGCTTAAGCAGGGTGGGGCTAGCGGGAGCCCCTGAGCAGTTCTTC. This encodes CASSLSRVGLAGAPEQFF.

This chain links TRBV9 with TRBJ1-1, with 9 bases lining up with TRBD1. CDR1 is SGDLS, CDR2 YYNGEE, per germline. The CDR3 loop spans 15 amino acids. Germline trimming cut 6 bases from V and 7 bases from J; bases unmatched to any gene: 13. Written as DNA, the CDR3 is TGTGCCAGCACCCGACAGGGGGGCGCCCCACATGAAGCTTTCTTT. It specifies CASTRQGGAPHEAFF.